Detailed here is one TCR beta chain. What it recognizes is unknown. Germline loops: CDR1 MDHEN, CDR2 SYDVKM. The germline V and J ends were trimmed by 2 bases and 5 bases, with 19 bases remaining between them. The length of the CDR3 is 17 residues. With 60 Vbeta and 13 Jbeta primers, the PCR was carried out. Clones were sequenced by immunoSEQ multiplex PCR, and TCRdb holds only the in-frame ones, with some missing. The sample yields roughly 82,000 clones, roughly four fifths seen once. These data are taken from a study of cytomegalovirus exposure and HLA in healthy donors. Study-wide background: Findings of an earlier analysis included about 100 million unique TCR beta sequences from roughly 180 million T cells. Of all 360 or so donors who were genotyped, around 82% belonged to the Caucasian-associated ancestry cluster. Study observations and caveats: A later analysis reportedly found fewer N-insertions in an Asian-associated ancestry cluster than the roughly 670-donor mean.

The sample was PBMCs. This chain joins TRBV28 and TRBJ1-5; D gene uncertain. This sequence was found in a woman aged 50 to 60 in good health and CMV-seropositive. The CDR3 loop is CASSLPPRAWPYQPQHF. DNA for the CDR3: TGTGCCAGCAGTTTACCCCCGAGGGCATGGCCGTATCAGCCCCAGCATTTT.